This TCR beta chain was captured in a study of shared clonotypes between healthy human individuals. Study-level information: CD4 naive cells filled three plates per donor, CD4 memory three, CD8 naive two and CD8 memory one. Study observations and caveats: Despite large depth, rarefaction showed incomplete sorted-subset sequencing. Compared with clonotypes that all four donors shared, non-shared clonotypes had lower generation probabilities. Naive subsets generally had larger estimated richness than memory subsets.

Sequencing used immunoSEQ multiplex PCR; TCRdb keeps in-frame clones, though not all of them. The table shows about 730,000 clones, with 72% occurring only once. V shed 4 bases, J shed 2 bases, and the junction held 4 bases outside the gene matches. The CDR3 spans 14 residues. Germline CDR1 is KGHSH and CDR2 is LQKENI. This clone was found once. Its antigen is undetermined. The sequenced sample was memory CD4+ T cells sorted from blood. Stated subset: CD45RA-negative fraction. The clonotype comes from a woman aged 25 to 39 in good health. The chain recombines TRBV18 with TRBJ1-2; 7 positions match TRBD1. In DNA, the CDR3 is TGTGCCAGCTCACAAAGACAGGGCAACTATGGCTACACCTTC. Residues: CASSQRQGNYGYTF.